This TCR beta chain was identified in a study of T cell responses to AZD1222 COVID-19 vaccine. As regards this clone: Antigen specificity is unknown.

Profiled with immunoSEQ multiplex PCR; TCRdb holds only in-frame clones, not every one. This sample has about 140,000 clones; roughly 84% occur once, and the top ten carry around 5.1%. Study-wide results and limits: Spike-spanning, vaccine-associated CD4 TCRs were dominant at 160-218 and 743-854.

This specimen was peripheral blood, taken 28 days after the second AZD1222 dose. The sequence was collected from an adult who received the AZD1222 COVID-19 vaccine.

The CDR3 DNA follows: TGTGCCAGCAGTTTTACGGGTACTGAAGCTTTCTTT. This translates into CASSFTGTEAFF. The chain couples TRBV27 to TRBJ1-1; D remains unclear. Trimming took off 3 bases at V and 5 bases at J, with 7 bases between the two ends. Germline CDR1 and CDR2: MNHEY and SMNVEV (reference sequence). This CDR3 region has 12 residues.